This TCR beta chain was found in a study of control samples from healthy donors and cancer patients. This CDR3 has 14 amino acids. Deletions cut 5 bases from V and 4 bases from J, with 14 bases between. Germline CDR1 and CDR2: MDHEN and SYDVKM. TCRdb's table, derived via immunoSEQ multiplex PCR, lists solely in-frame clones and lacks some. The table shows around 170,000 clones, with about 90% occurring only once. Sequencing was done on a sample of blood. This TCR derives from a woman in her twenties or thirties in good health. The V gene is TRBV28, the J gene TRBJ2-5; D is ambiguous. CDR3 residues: CASSPGPDGETQYF. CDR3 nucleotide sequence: TGTGCCAGCAGTCCCGGACCGGACGGAGAGACCCAGTACTTC.